The 25 T cell receptor beta chains reported below all come from one sample, sequenced in a study of blood T cell repertoires in COVID-19. Data came from immunoSEQ multiplex PCR; TCRdb stores just in-frame clones and leaves some out. Here the sample spans about 350,000 clones, roughly nine tenths being singletons. The sample consisted of PBMCs or T cells enriched from blood (not recorded which). These receptors originate from a woman in her twenties or thirties who had recovered from COVID-19.

The chain uses TRBV7-2 and TRBJ2-4; 12 bases line up with TRBD2. Germline V gene data show CDR1 as SGHTA and CDR2 as FQGNSA. J lost 7 bases, V lost 0 bases, and 13 bases had no gene match. The CDR3 runs to 19 residues. CDR3 DNA: TGTGCCAGCAGCTTAGCGTGGGCTAGCGGGGGGGCCGGGGGCAACATTCAGTACTTC. Encoded protein: CASSLAWASGGAGGNIQYF.

This clone was observed many times. The chain recombines TRBV12-3 or TRBV12-4 with TRBJ2-5, with 12 bases matching TRBD2. V was clipped by 5 bases and J by 7 bases; unmatched bases: 2. The CDR3 is made up of 13 amino acids. The CDR3 protein is CASSQTSGGTQYF. The CDR3 coding sequence is TGTGCCAGCAGTCAGACTAGCGGGGGGACCCAGTACTTC.

The chain uses TRBV29-1 and TRBJ1-2; D perhaps matches TRBD1 (6 bases). Germline assignment: CDR1 SQVTM and CDR2 ANQGSEA. V was pared by 7 bases and J by 2 bases, with 11 bases between. The CDR3 runs to 12 residues. The CDR3 region has the DNA TGCAGCGCCAGACAGGAGAACTATGGCTACACCTTC. Protein product: CSARQENYGYTF.

This chain uses TRBV24-1 with TRBJ1-2; 7 nucleotides agree with TRBD1. With V trimmed by 8 bases and J by 7 bases, 3 bases remained unmatched. Per the germline V gene, CDR1 is KGHDR and CDR2 is SFDVKD. The CDR3 is 11 residues long. DNA for the CDR3: TGTGCCACCATTCAGGGGGGTGGCTACACCTTC. Amino acid sequence: CATIQGGGYTF.

V usage is TRBV24-1 and J usage is TRBJ1-1; the D is unclear. This CDR3 region has 19 residues. V lost 3 bases, J lost 2 bases, and 24 bases lay in between. CDR1 and CDR2 from the germline V gene are KGHDR and SFDVKD. The CDR3 spells CATSDLPEIDTEPNTEAFF. The CDR3 DNA is TGTGCCACCAGTGATCTCCCCGAGATTGATACAGAACCTAACACTGAAGCTTTCTTT.

This clone has a handful of counts. The CDR3 region has the DNA TGTGCCTGGATACGGGACAGGGGGAATGGAAACACCATATATTTT. Its translation: CAWIRDRGNGNTIYF. This sequence joins TRBV30 and TRBJ1-3; 11 positions agree with TRBD1. Per germline, CDR1 GTSNPN and CDR2 SVGIG (reference sequence). The J segment lost 3 bases and the V segment lost 4 bases, leaving 5 bases of the junction unmatched. This CDR3 comprises 15 residues.

The V and J genes are TRBV7-2 and TRBJ1-5; possibly TRBD1 for D (6 bases). Trimming took 3 bases from V and 3 from J, leaving 15 bases between them. The CDR3 totals 16 residues. Germline CDR1 reads SGHTA; CDR2 reads FQGNSA. The CDR3 sequence is CASSLGPYRDNQPQHF. The CDR3 bases are TGTGCCAGCAGCTTGGGTCCGTACAGGGACAATCAGCCCCAGCATTTT. Together with reference TRBV7-2 and TRBJ1-5, the CDR3 gives the full variable domain: GAGVSQSPSNKVTEKGKDVELRCDPISGHTALYWYRQSLGQGLEFLIYFQGNSAPDKSGLPSDRFSAERTGGSVSTLTIQRTQQEDSAVYLCASSLGPYRDNQPQHFGDGTRLSIL.

This CDR3 reads CATAGTAGREPQHF. CDR3 coding DNA: TGTGCGACCGCGGGGACCGCAGGGCGGGAGCCCCAGCATTTT. The chain employs TRBV28 and TRBJ1-5; D is perhaps TRBD1 (5 bases). Germline V CDR1 and CDR2: MDHEN, SYDVKM. The CDR3 is 14 amino acids.

The genes are TRBV5-6 and TRBJ1-1, with 8 nucleotides matching TRBD1. The CDR3 covers 14 residues. Germline V gene sequence: CDR1 SGHDT, CDR2 YYEEEE. V was pared by 4 bases and J by 10 bases, with 12 bases of the junction left unmatched. CDR3: CASSLFSSGGLAFF. DNA for the CDR3: TGTGCCAGCAGCCTCTTTTCTTCAGGGGGCCTAGCTTTCTTT.

V and J are TRBV5-4 and TRBJ2-3; 9 nucleotides align to TRBD2. This CDR3 comprises 15 residues. V shed 0 bases, J shed 3 bases, and the junction held 2 bases outside the gene matches. Looked up from germline, CDR1 is SGHNT and CDR2 is YYREEE (reference sequence). The CDR3 DNA is TGTGCCAGCAGCTTGGAGGCGGGGGGGACAGATACGCAGTATTTT. The encoded protein is CASSLEAGGTDTQYF.

This chain links TRBV7-8 with TRBJ2-5; 8 nucleotides match TRBD1. The ends lost 2 bases at V and 5 bases at J; junction bases unmatched: 7. The length of the CDR3 is 15 residues. Germline V gives CDR1 SGHVS, CDR2 FQNEAQ. The CDR3 loop reads CASSLTNRQGETQYF. The DNA for the CDR3 is TGTGCCAGCAGCTTAACAAACCGACAGGGGGAGACCCAGTACTTC.

The V gene is TRBV11-2, the J gene TRBJ1-1; D possibly corresponds to TRBD1 (5 bases). This CDR3 is built from 14 residues. CDR1 SGHAT and CDR2 FQNNGV come from the germline V gene. Trimming took off 5 bases at V and 4 bases at J, with 14 bases between the two ends. DNA of the CDR3: TGTGCCAGCAGCGACCAGGGTTTTAGCACTGAAGCTTTCTTT. The encoded protein is CASSDQGFSTEAFF. The complete variable domain, with remaining parts taken from reference TRBV11-2 and TRBJ1-1, reads EAGVAQSPRYKIIEKRQSVAFWCNPISGHATLYWYQQILGQGPKLLIQFQNNGVVDDSQLPKDRFSAERLKGVDSTLKIQPAKLEDSAVYLCASSDQGFSTEAFFGQGTRLTVV.

J is TRBJ2-1 and V is TRBV5-4; possible D gene TRBD1, 5 bases. Germline CDR1 SGHNT, CDR2 YYREEE (reference sequence). The CDR3 consists of 15 residues. V was pared by 4 bases and J by 8 bases, with 19 bases between. The CDR3 spells CASSGAMSFWHEQFF. The CDR3, as DNA: TGTGCCAGCAGCGGGGCTATGTCTTTCTGGCATGAGCAGTTCTTC.

The V gene is TRBV6-2 or TRBV6-3, the J gene TRBJ1-4, with D hard to call. There are 19 residues in the CDR3. V lost 0 bases and J lost 2, with 19 bases in between. Per the germline V gene, CDR1 is MNHEY and CDR2 is SVGEGT. Here the CDR3 reads CASSYSSPIFLWTNEKLFF. As DNA, the CDR3 is TGTGCCAGCAGTTACTCGAGTCCGATCTTTTTGTGGACTAATGAAAAACTGTTTTTT.

V and J are TRBV23-1 and TRBJ2-5; 10 nucleotides line up with TRBD1. TRBV23-1 is reported as an ORF; its role is uncertain. The CDR3 runs 16 residues. V dropped 2 bases and J dropped 4; count of bases not matched to a gene: 7. The CDR3: CASSQENWTGGETQYF. The CDR3 DNA is TGCGCCAGCAGTCAAGAAAACTGGACAGGGGGAGAGACCCAGTACTTC.

V usage is TRBV7-9 and J usage is TRBJ2-5, with 8 bases aligning to TRBD2. Trimming removed 5 bases from V and 3 bases from J; junction bases left unmatched: 5. Germline CDR1 and CDR2: SEHNR and FQNEAQ (reference sequence). The CDR3 length is 14 residues. The CDR3 DNA sequence: TGTGCCAGCAGCCCGGGACTAGGGGAAGAGACCCAGTACTTC. It is translated as CASSPGLGEETQYF.

The chain recombines TRBV7-8 with TRBJ2-3; a possible D gene is TRBD2 (5 bases). The length of the CDR3 is 17 residues. V dropped 0 bases and J dropped 4 bases, with 17 bases sitting between them. Germline CDR1 reads SGHVS; CDR2 reads FQNEAQ. CDR3 region: CASSLADGLLEADTQYF. The CDR3 DNA is TGTGCCAGCAGCTTAGCGGATGGACTCCTGGAGGCAGATACGCAGTATTTT.

This chain connects TRBV6-5 to TRBJ2-3; 8 bases map to TRBD2. Unmatched junction bases numbered 9, after V lost 5 bases and J lost 5 bases. Germline assignment: CDR1 MNHEY and CDR2 SVGAGI. This CDR3 has 15 amino acids. The CDR3: CASSTGGAWVDTQYF. In DNA form, the CDR3 reads TGTGCCAGCAGTACCGGGGGGGCCTGGGTAGATACGCAGTATTTT.

The chain recombines TRBV3-1 (or the pseudogene TRBV3-2) with TRBJ2-1, with 8 nucleotides matching TRBD2. V gave up 1 base and J gave up 7 bases; unmatched junction bases: 3. The CDR3 loop spans 14 amino acids. Germline assignment: CDR1 LGHDT and CDR2 YNNKEL (reference sequence). For the CDR3, the DNA is TGTGCCAGCAGCCAAGGGAGACTAGCGAATGAGCAGTTCTTC. Its translation is CASSQGRLANEQFF.

The chain uses TRBV28 and TRBJ1-6; tentatively, D is TRBD1 (6 bases). V was pared by 6 bases and J by 5 bases, with 8 bases between. The CDR3 sequence is 13 residues long. CDR1 is MDHEN, CDR2 SYDVKM, per germline. The CDR3 loop reads CASRQGNNSPLHF. CDR3 DNA: TGTGCCAGCAGACAGGGAAATAATTCACCCCTCCACTTT.

The chain employs TRBV6-5 and TRBJ2-5; perhaps TRBD2 as D (6 bases). Germline V gene data show CDR1 as MNHEY and CDR2 as SVGAGI. This CDR3 has 15 residues. The V gene lost 2 bases and the J gene lost 7 bases, with 17 bases spanning the gap. The DNA for the CDR3 is TGTGCCAGCAGTTACGTTGGAGGGCCAGCGGGGACCCAGTACTTC. It codes for CASSYVGGPAGTQYF.

A remark on this clone: This may stem from a read error, because a much larger clone lies one nucleotide away. The gene calls are TRBV5-6 and TRBJ2-2, with D possibly matching TRBD2 (5 bases). Deletions cut 4 bases from V and 6 bases from J, with 7 bases between. This CDR3 has 12 residues. Germline-derived CDR1 and CDR2 are SGHDT and YYEEEE. In DNA, the CDR3 is TGTGCCAGCAGCCCCGGGGCCGGGGAGCTGTTTTTT. It encodes CASSPGAGELFF.

V is TRBV9 and J is TRBJ2-2; 7 bases agree with TRBD1. Germline-derived CDR1 and CDR2 are SGDLS and YYNGEE. The CDR3 has 14 residues. V lost 7 bases to trimming and J lost 6 bases; unmatched junction nucleotides: 9. The CDR3 is CASSARGMPGELFF. CDR3 in DNA: TGTGCCAGCTCAGCCAGGGGGATGCCCGGGGAGCTGTTTTTT. Full variable domain (rest looked up from reference TRBV9 and TRBJ2-2): DSGVTQTPKHLITATGQRVTLRCSPRSGDLSVYWYQQSLDQGLQFLIQYYNGEERAKGNILERFSAQQFPDLHSELNLSSLELGDSALYFCASSARGMPGELFFGEGSRLTVL.

This chain uses TRBV7-2 with TRBJ2-5, with 7 bases fitting TRBD1. The CDR3 totals 16 residues. V lost 2 bases and J lost 5; bases outside the gene matches: 11. CDR1 and CDR2 (germline): SGHTA, FQGNSA. CDR3 loop: CASSLRQGSGLETQYF. The CDR3, as DNA: TGTGCCAGCAGCTTACGACAGGGAAGTGGTCTGGAGACCCAGTACTTC.

The CDR3 bases are TGTGCCAGCAGCCGAGGCAGGGGGGCAGATGGCTACACCTTC. Translation gives CASSRGRGADGYTF. The chain joins TRBV14 to TRBJ1-2, with TRBD1 matching 7 bases. Looked up from germline, CDR1 is SGHDN and CDR2 is FVKESK. The trim removed 4 bases at V and 6 bases at J, leaving 8 bases unmatched. There are 14 residues in the CDR3.